The next 31 T cell receptor beta chains were all read from a single sample in a study of regulatory T cells in long-lasting Graves disease. For TCR beta, libraries came from iRepertoire HTBI primers and Arm-PCR of CDR3 regions. Via MiXCR, TCRdb re-called the multiplex PCR reads, giving one row per CDR3 protein. The data contain around 500,000 distinct CDR3 sequences, about 15% of them singletons. Time point noted: newly diagnosed GD, antithyroid drugs for less than 3 months. Following extraction of RNA from PBMCs, that RNA was used to make the TCR library. The sample was also linked to a second study, of T cells in Graves' hyperthyroidism and ophthalmopathy.

The sample was peripheral blood mononuclear cells (PBMCs), taken at new diagnosis, from a patient treated with antithyroid drugs. These receptors were taken from a woman aged 40-60 years with Graves disease.

This chain connects TRBV9 to TRBJ2-3; 9 nucleotides line up with TRBD1. The ends lost 2 bases at V and 4 bases at J; junction bases unmatched: 5. The CDR3 totals 15 residues. Germline V gene data show CDR1 as SGDLS and CDR2 as YYNGEE. In nucleotides, the CDR3 is TGTGCCAGCAGCGTCACGGGACAGGGATCAGATACGCAGTATTTT. Encoded protein: CASSVTGQGSDTQYF. The complete variable domain, with remaining parts taken from reference TRBV9 and TRBJ2-3, reads DSGVTQTPKHLITATGQRVTLRCSPRSGDLSVYWYQQSLDQGLQFLIQYYNGEERAKGNILERFSAQQFPDLHSELNLSSLELGDSALYFCASSVTGQGSDTQYFGPGTRLTVL.

This clonotype occurred many times. At one of its ends the junction is not consistent with the germline gene, which may arise from a read error. The V and J genes are TRBV4-1 and TRBJ2-3; D perhaps matches TRBD1 (6 bases). The germline gives CDR1 MGHRA, CDR2 YSYEKL. The CDR3 is 14 amino acids. CDR3 residues: CASSRTAFTDTQYF. In DNA, the CDR3 is TGTGCCAGCTCCAGGACAGCCTTCACAGATACGCAGTATTTT.

This clonotype occurred a few times. The chain uses TRBV15 and TRBJ2-7, with 7 bases identical to TRBD1. This CDR3 region has 15 residues. The J segment lost 4 bases and the V segment lost 0 bases, leaving 6 bases of the junction unmatched. Germline loops: CDR1 LNHNV, CDR2 YYDKDF (reference sequence). The CDR3 nucleotides are TGTGCCACCAGCAGAGATAGAGGGGGCCCGTACGAGCAGTACTTC. Translated: CATSRDRGGPYEQYF.

This clonotype was detected ten times or more. The chain has TRBV30 and TRBJ2-1; D call uncertain. Germline V gene sequence: CDR1 GTSNPN, CDR2 SVGIG (reference sequence). V was cut by 3 bases and J by 6 bases, with 6 bases left in between. The CDR3 is made up of 11 amino acids. Here the CDR3 reads CAWSPSNEQFF. As DNA, the CDR3 is TGTGCCTGGAGCCCCAGCAATGAGCAGTTCTTC.

As regards this clonotype: A much larger clone lies one base from this, so it may be a read error. The chain combines TRBV12-3 or TRBV12-4 with TRBJ1-2; D is unclear. The CDR3 loop spans 14 amino acids. CDR3 coding DNA: TGTACCAGCAGTTTCCCGGGGTATGGCTATGGCTACACCTTC. Protein: CTSSFPGYGYGYTF.

The chain carries TRBV20-1 and TRBJ2-7; no definite D call. The V gene's germline CDR1 is DFQATT and CDR2 SNEGSKA (reference sequence). The V end was cut by 6 bases, the J end by 0 bases, with 9 bases between. This CDR3 comprises 12 residues. The CDR3 coding sequence is TGCAGTGCACGGGTGAGCTCCTACGAGCAGTACTTC. Its translation: CSARVSSYEQYF.

J is TRBJ1-5 and V is TRBV19, with D unresolved. The V gene's germline CDR1 is LNHDA and CDR2 SQIVND (reference sequence). CDR3 length: 14 residues. V was shortened by 7 bases and J by 6 bases, with 16 bases between the two germline ends. CDR3 loop: CASTLGGRGQPQHF. CDR3 nucleotides: TGTGCCAGTACCCTCGGAGGGAGAGGTCAGCCCCAGCATTTT.

This clonotype showed up just a few times. The chain carries TRBV6-1 and TRBJ2-5, with 9 bases identical to TRBD1. The CDR3 has 16 residues. The trim removed 5 bases at V and 2 bases at J, leaving 9 bases unmatched. Germline lookup yields CDR1 MNHNS and CDR2 SASEGT. This CDR3 reads CASSRRQGGSQETQYF. The CDR3 nucleotides read TGTGCCAGCAGTCGGAGACAGGGGGGGAGTCAAGAGACCCAGTACTTC.

This chain uses TRBV28 with TRBJ2-5, with a weak D call TRBD2 (6 bases). This CDR3 comprises 13 residues. In germline, CDR1 is MDHEN, CDR2 SYDVKM. The V and J ends lost 6 bases and 4 bases respectively, with 12 bases between them. CDR3 residues: CASRGTSSETQYF. DNA for the CDR3: TGTGCCAGCAGGGGAACTAGCTCAGAGACCCAGTACTTC.

This clonotype was counted many times. The chain links TRBV29-1 to TRBJ2-3, with TRBD2 as a possible D gene (6 bases). The CDR3 covers 14 residues. CDR1 and CDR2 (germline): SQVTM, ANQGSEA. The V end lost 4 bases, the J end lost 5 bases, and 16 bases lay between the germline ends. The CDR3 is CSVGREYGGDTQYF. Here the CDR3 DNA reads TGCAGCGTTGGGCGGGAATATGGCGGAGATACGCAGTATTTT.

This clonotype was observed many times. The rearrangement links TRBV6-5 to TRBJ1-1; 7 positions match TRBD1. Germline lookup yields CDR1 MNHEY and CDR2 SVGAGI. The CDR3 has 17 amino acids. The ends lost 4 bases at V and 2 bases at J; junction bases unmatched: 13. The CDR3 is CASSSTGASIRNTEAFF. The CDR3 DNA is TGTGCCAGCAGTTCCACAGGGGCCTCTATAAGAAACACTGAAGCTTTCTTT.

In its sample, this clonotype was seen many times. V is TRBV29-1 and J is TRBJ1-1, with D unresolved. CDR1 SQVTM and CDR2 ANQGSEA come from the germline V gene. Deletions cut 7 bases from V and 0 bases from J, with 9 bases between. CDR3 length: 12 residues. The CDR3 DNA reads as TGCAGCGCGCAGCACATGAACACTGAAGCTTTCTTT. This translates into CSAQHMNTEAFF.

The rearrangement joins TRBV27 to TRBJ1-2, with TRBD1 as a possible D gene (6 bases). The CDR3 contains 15 residues. From germline, CDR1 is MNHEY and CDR2 SMNVEV (reference sequence). Between the trimmed V and J ends, which lost 5 bases and 3 bases, there was a span of 16 bases. For the CDR3, the DNA is TGTGCCAGCAGTCCCCTGGGGGGGGCCGACTATGGCTACACCTTC. This codes for CASSPLGGADYGYTF.

This rearrangement joins TRBV20-1 to TRBJ2-1, with TRBD2 matching over 8 bases. The CDR3 covers 15 residues. V gave up 4 bases and J gave up 4 bases; unmatched junction bases: 9. Germline V gene sequence: CDR1 DFQATT, CDR2 SNEGSKA (reference sequence). This chain's CDR3 is CSAKLGGGFYNEQFF. In DNA, the CDR3 is TGCAGTGCTAAACTCGGGGGGGGTTTTTACAATGAGCAGTTCTTC.

The chain employs TRBV5-1 and TRBJ2-1; TRBD2 might be the D (6 bases). The CDR3 consists of 16 residues. The V gene lost 4 bases and the J gene lost 2 bases, with 16 bases spanning the gap. From germline, CDR1 is SGHRS and CDR2 YFSETQ. CDR3 in DNA: TGCGCCAGCAGCCCCCCCTGGGGGGAGGCCTACAATGAGCAGTTCTTC. It codes for CASSPPWGEAYNEQFF.

This clonotype has a count of ten or more. This sequence joins TRBV20-1 and TRBJ2-5; D call uncertain. Trimming left V 0 bases short and J 7 bases short, with 21 bases between. The V gene's germline CDR1 is DFQATT and CDR2 SNEGSKA (reference sequence). This CDR3 contains 16 residues. CDR3 protein: CSARDPILSSSGTQYF. For the CDR3, the DNA is TGCAGTGCTAGAGATCCTATTTTAAGTAGCTCCGGGACCCAGTACTTC.

This clonotype was detected many times. V gene TRBV7-9 combines with J gene TRBJ1-2, with 7 nucleotides matching TRBD1. J gave up 7 bases and V 7 bases, and 15 bases lay outside the gene matches. The CDR3 extends over 15 amino acids. Germline values: CDR1 SEHNR, CDR2 FQNEAQ (reference sequence). The CDR3 sequence: CASTNSGTEERGYTF. The CDR3 nucleotides read TGTGCCAGCACCAACTCCGGGACAGAAGAACGTGGCTACACCTTC.

The CDR3 bases are TGTGCCAGCAGTCGGAACGGGGGGCGAATCTTAGCCAAAAACATTCAGTACTTC. Its protein product is CASSRNGGRILAKNIQYF. V is TRBV12-3 or TRBV12-4 and J is TRBJ2-4, with D possibly matching TRBD2 (7 bases). This CDR3 contains 18 residues. Trimming removed 5 bases from V and 0 bases from J, with 20 bases in between.

This clonotype was observed at least ten times. DNA for the CDR3: TGTGCCAGCAGTTTACAGGGAAACCATCAGCCCCAGCATTTT. Translating gives CASSLQGNHQPQHF. This chain uses TRBV12-3 or TRBV12-4 with TRBJ1-5, with D possibly matching TRBD1 (5 bases). This CDR3 has 14 amino acids. V was clipped by 2 bases and J by 5 bases, with 10 bases between them.

In its sample, this clonotype was seen many times. V is TRBV2 and J is TRBJ2-2, with D tentatively TRBD2 (6 bases). CDR1 SNHLY and CDR2 FYNNEI come from the germline V gene. V gave up 7 bases and J gave up 3 bases, with 9 bases separating them. The CDR3 contains 13 residues. The CDR3 region has the DNA TGTGCCAGCAAGTGGGGGGACACCGGGGAGCTGTTTTTT. Its translation is CASKWGDTGELFF.

The table lists this clonotype with a count of one. The chain recombines TRBV27 with TRBJ1-6; maybe TRBD1 (6 bases). V was pared by 3 bases and J by 7 bases, with 10 bases between. The CDR3 runs 14 residues. In germline, CDR1 is MNHEY, CDR2 SMNVEV (reference sequence). The CDR3 spells CASSFQQGNSPLHF. In nucleotides, the CDR3 is TGTGCCAGCAGTTTCCAACAGGGCAATTCACCCCTCCACTTT.

This clonotype was recorded at least ten times. This rearrangement joins TRBV6-1 to TRBJ1-2; 8 bases are a match to TRBD1. V dropped 6 bases and J dropped 4; count of bases not matched to a gene: 4. The CDR3 spans 13 residues. The V gene's germline CDR1 is MNHNS and CDR2 SASEGT. The DNA for the CDR3 is TGTGCCAGCAGACGCGACAGGGGCTATGGCTACACCTTC. As protein: CASRRDRGYGYTF.

This clonotype came up many times. This chain joins TRBV7-2 and TRBJ2-3, with 7 bases lining up with TRBD2. V shed 3 bases and J 2 bases; nucleotides not matched to a gene: 8. Germline CDR1 is SGHTA and CDR2 is FQGNSA. The CDR3 covers 16 residues. This CDR3 is CASSLFSGSYTDTQYF. CDR3 nucleotide sequence: TGTGCCAGCAGCTTGTTTAGCGGGTCCTACACAGATACGCAGTATTTT.

The V call is TRBV28, the J call TRBJ1-6, with TRBD1 identical over 9 bases. Trimming at V came to 6 bases and at J to 8 bases, leaving 11 bases not matched to a gene. CDR1 and CDR2 (germline): MDHEN, SYDVKM. This CDR3 is 16 amino acids long. The CDR3: CASSVSMGQGYSPLHF. CDR3 coding DNA: TGTGCCAGCAGCGTTTCCATGGGACAGGGTTATTCACCCCTCCACTTT. Using reference TRBV28 and TRBJ1-6 for the parts outside the CDR3, the full variable domain is DVKVTQSSRYLVKRTGEKVFLECVQDMDHENMFWYRQDPGLGLRLIYFSYDVKMKEKGDIPEGYSVSREKKERFSLILESASTNQTSMYLCASSVSMGQGYSPLHFGNGTRLTVT.

This sequence joins TRBV19 and TRBJ1-1; D possibly corresponds to TRBD1 (6 bases). The CDR3 is made up of 13 amino acids. Germline V gene lookup returns CDR1 LNHDA and CDR2 SQIVND (reference sequence). Trimming took off 8 bases at V and 9 bases at J, with 19 bases between the two ends. The CDR3 region has the DNA TGTGCCAGTCAACAGGGTATTTCTTTCAAAGCTTTCTTT. This translates into CASQQGISFKAFF.

The rearrangement joins TRBV12-5 to TRBJ1-2, with D possibly TRBD1 on 6 matching bases. With 6 bases removed from V and 2 bases from J, the gap between germline ends came to 7 bases. The CDR3 totals 12 residues. Germline V lookup: CDR1 LGHNT, CDR2 FRNRAP. The CDR3 loop reads CASGQGNYGYTF. CDR3 coding DNA: TGTGCTAGTGGCCAGGGGAACTATGGCTACACCTTC.

There are a few counts of this clonotype. CDR3 sequence (DNA): TGTGCCAGCAGTTTAATAGAAAATTCACCCCTCCACTTT. The encoded protein is CASSLIENSPLHF. The chain combines TRBV12-3 or TRBV12-4 with TRBJ1-6; D gene uncertain. This CDR3 comprises 13 residues. The ends were cut back, 2 bases at V and 7 bases at J, with 6 bases in the middle.

Only a few counts were recorded for this clonotype. This rearrangement joins TRBV28 to TRBJ2-5, with D possibly matching TRBD1 (6 bases). CDR3 length: 12 residues. V gave up 4 bases and J gave up 6 bases, with 9 bases separating them. CDR1 and CDR2 (germline): MDHEN, SYDVKM. CDR3: CASSSGEQTQYF. CDR3 nucleotide sequence: TGTGCCAGCAGTTCAGGGGAGCAGACCCAGTACTTC.

This clonotype was observed a handful of times. The V call is TRBV6-5, the J call TRBJ2-1, with 9 bases identical to TRBD1. This CDR3 region has 16 residues. The germline gives CDR1 MNHEY, CDR2 SVGAGI. V gave up 2 bases and J gave up 8 bases; unmatched junction bases: 10. The CDR3 DNA follows: TGTGCCAGCAGTTACATCCCGGGACAGGGAGTCGATGAGCAGTTCTTC. Translating it yields CASSYIPGQGVDEQFF.

This clonotype showed up just a few times. The chain joins TRBV29-1 to TRBJ1-1; D may be TRBD1 (6 bases). V was pared by 0 bases and J by 1 base, with 6 bases between. Germline CDR1 is SQVTM and CDR2 is ANQGSEA. The CDR3 has 13 residues. The CDR3 coding sequence is TGCAGCGTTGAAGAGGGACAGAACACTGAAGCTTTCTTT. Encoded protein: CSVEEGQNTEAFF.

In its sample, this clonotype was seen a few times. This CDR3 is CATRGGMDTEAFF. The DNA for the CDR3 is TGTGCCACCCGCGGGGGTATGGACACTGAAGCTTTCTTT. The genes are TRBV2 and TRBJ1-1; D is possibly TRBD1 (5 bases). V lost 10 bases and J 3 bases, leaving 15 bases between the germline ends. Germline V gene sequence: CDR1 SNHLY, CDR2 FYNNEI. The CDR3 totals 13 residues.